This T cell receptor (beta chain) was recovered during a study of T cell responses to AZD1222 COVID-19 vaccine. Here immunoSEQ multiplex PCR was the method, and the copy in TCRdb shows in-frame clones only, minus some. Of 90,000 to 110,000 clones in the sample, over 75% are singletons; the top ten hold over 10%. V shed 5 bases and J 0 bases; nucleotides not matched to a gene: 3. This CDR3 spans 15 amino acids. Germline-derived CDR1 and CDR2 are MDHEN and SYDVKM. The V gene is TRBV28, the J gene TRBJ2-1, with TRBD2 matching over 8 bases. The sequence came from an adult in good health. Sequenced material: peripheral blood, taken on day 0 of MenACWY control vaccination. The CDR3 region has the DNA TGTGCCAGCAGTGAAGCGGGAGCCTCCTACAATGAGCAGTTCTTC. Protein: CASSEAGASYNEQFF.